This T cell receptor beta chain was sequenced during a study of human T cells and chemical hapten exposure. Time point in this sample: patch test 2, 6 weeks after DPC sensitization. Regarding treatment: therapeutic diphenylcyclopropenone sensitization with weekly scalp DPC. Before extraction, the whole blood was not fractionated, and total RNA was taken from it. TCRdb used MiXCR to reprocess the RACE reads, holding one entry per CDR3 protein. The sample records 35,000 to 45,000 distinct CDR3 sequences, 8.9% being singletons. CDR1 and CDR2 from the germline V gene are MGHRA and YSYEKL. The CDR3 sequence is 16 residues long. J lost 2 bases, V lost 8 bases, and 7 bases had no gene match. Findings and limits, study-wide: Patch test score showed a positive correlation with PT1 expanded TCR counts.

The sample holds many counts of this clonotype. Its antigen is unknown. The J gene is TRBJ2-6, the V gene TRBV4-1; TRBD1 agrees at 9 bases. Specimen: whole blood, collected in connection with sensitization to the hapten diphenylcyclopropenone (DPC). The receptor was isolated from a woman aged 40 to 50 with alopecia areata. Some clones in this sample may be carry-over from other donors' samples. CDR3 coding DNA: TGCGCCAGCCTGCCGGGACAGGGAGCTGGGGCCAACGTCCTGACTTTC. It specifies CASLPGQGAGANVLTF.